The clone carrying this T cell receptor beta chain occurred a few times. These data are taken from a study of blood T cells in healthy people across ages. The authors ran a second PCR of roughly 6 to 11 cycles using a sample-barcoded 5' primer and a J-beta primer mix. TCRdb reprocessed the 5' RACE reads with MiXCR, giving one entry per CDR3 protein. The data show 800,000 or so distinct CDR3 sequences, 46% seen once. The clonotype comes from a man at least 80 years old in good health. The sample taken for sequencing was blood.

CDR3 sequence (DNA): TGTGCCAGCAGCGCCGTGGGGAATCAGCCCCAGCATTTT. This codes for CASSAVGNQPQHF. This chain connects TRBV7-8 to TRBJ1-5; no reliable D call. With 5 bases removed from V and 4 bases from J, the gap between germline ends came to 9 bases. From germline, CDR1 is SGHVS and CDR2 FQNEAQ. CDR3 length: 13 residues. The complete variable domain, with remaining parts taken from reference TRBV7-8 and TRBJ1-5, reads GAGVSQSPRYKVAKRGQDVALRCDPISGHVSLFWYQQALGQGPEFLTYFQNEAQLDKSGLPSDRFFAERPEGSVSTLKIQRTQQEDSAVYLCASSAVGNQPQHFGDGTRLSIL.